This T cell receptor (beta chain) was recorded in a study of monozygotic twins with inflammatory bowel disease. The CDR3 contains 12 residues. Germline loops: CDR1 SQVTM, CDR2 ANQGSEA. TCRdb reprocessed the 5' RACE reads and keeps a single row for each CDR3 protein, giving no DNA. The sample table sets out some 300,000 distinct CDR3 sequences. Sequencing used blood. This TCR came from a human donor with ulcerative colitis or Crohn's disease, or a healthy co-twin of an affected twin (not recorded which). The rearrangement links TRBV29-1 to TRBJ2-3. The CDR3 region is CSVTMGTDTQYF.